The 11 T cell receptor beta chains listed next were all sequenced from one sample in a study of T cells in Graves' hyperthyroidism and ophthalmopathy (dated by TCRdb to between 2017 and 2020). To prepare the library, multiplex PCR was applied. TCRdb records Illumina HiSeq 2000 as the sequencer. The TCR beta CDR3 regions were amplified from RNA transcripts. The TCR CDR3 was subjected to a first round of RT-PCR using the HTBI primer set and the Qiagen OneStep RT-PCR kit. The public reads were quality trimmed at Q25 with fastp and then assembled into clones with MiXCR by TCRdb, keeping productive beta chains. Each entry is one CDR3 protein sequence, shown with its most common DNA and genes. This sample comprises 310,000 or so distinct CDR3 sequences, about 18% of them detected only once. The top ten clonotypes cover about 50% of the sample. The sequenced sample consisted of blood. The receptors originated from a woman aged 60 to 75 with Graves' ophthalmopathy.

The J gene is TRBJ2-4, the V gene TRBV5-1; TRBD1 aligns across 7 bases. Germline V lookup: CDR1 SGHRS, CDR2 YFSETQ. After removal of 3 bases from V and 5 bases from J, the junction contained 5 bases not matched to a gene. The CDR3 runs 14 residues. The CDR3 reads CASSSTGNENIQYF. For the CDR3, the DNA is TGCGCCAGCAGCTCGACAGGGAACGAAAACATTCAGTACTTC.

This rearrangement joins TRBV12-5 to TRBJ1-5, with D possibly TRBD1 on 5 matching bases. Germline V lookup: CDR1 LGHNT, CDR2 FRNRAP. CDR3 length: 12 amino acids. The germline V and J ends were trimmed by 5 bases and 5 bases, with 7 bases remaining between them. The CDR3 DNA is TGTGCTAGTGGTATAGGGGATCAGCCCCAGCATTTT. Residues: CASGIGDQPQHF. Together with reference TRBV12-5 and TRBJ1-5, the CDR3 gives the full variable domain: DARVTQTPRHKVTEMGQEVTMRCQPILGHNTVFWYRQTMMQGLELLAYFRNRAPLDDSGMPKDRFSAEMPDATLATLKIQPSEPRDSAVYFCASGIGDQPQHFGDGTRLSIL.

This chain links TRBV20-1 with TRBJ1-5; 8 positions match TRBD1. After removal of 2 bases from V and 7 bases from J, the junction contained 7 bases not matched to a gene. The CDR3 loop spans 14 amino acids. Germline-derived CDR1 and CDR2 are DFQATT and SNEGSKA (reference sequence). CDR3 sequence reads: CSARRIQGGQPQHF. DNA for the CDR3: TGCAGTGCTAGACGAATACAGGGGGGGCAGCCCCAGCATTTT.

V usage is TRBV6-1 and J usage is TRBJ1-6; D not certain. Between the trimmed V and J ends, which lost 2 bases and 7 bases, there was a span of 6 bases. Germline V lookup: CDR1 MNHNS, CDR2 SASEGT. This CDR3 has 13 amino acids. CDR3 amino acids: CASSEYNNSPLHF. The CDR3 bases are TGTGCCAGCAGTGAATACAACAATTCACCCCTCCACTTT.

Ten or more counts support this clonotype. The chain recombines TRBV7-2 with TRBJ1-1, with TRBD1 as a possible D gene (6 bases). The V end was cut by 2 bases, the J end by 1 base, with 11 bases between. This CDR3 is built from 15 residues. Germline V gene sequence: CDR1 SGHTA, CDR2 FQGNSA. This CDR3 reads CASSLKAGENTEAFF. The DNA of the CDR3 is TGTGCCAGCAGCTTAAAGGCAGGGGAGAACACTGAAGCTTTCTTT.

As concerns this clonotype: The junction departs from the called germline gene at one end, perhaps through a read error. The chain recombines TRBV3-1 with TRBJ1-1; no clear D. The germline V gene has CDR1 LGHDT and CDR2 YNNKEL (reference sequence). This CDR3 is built from 13 residues. CDR3 sequence reads: CASSQGRNTEALF. DNA of the CDR3: TGTGCCAGCAGCCAAGGACGAAACACTGAAGCTCTCTTT.

DNA for the CDR3: TGTGCCAGCAGTCGTCGACAGGAGCCTAGAAACACTGAAGCTTTCTTT. As protein: CASSRRQEPRNTEAFF. V and J are TRBV6-1 and TRBJ1-1, with D maybe TRBD1 (6 bases). V lost 5 bases and J 2 bases, leaving 18 bases between the germline ends. This CDR3 has 16 amino acids. CDR1 is MNHNS, CDR2 SASEGT, per germline.

This clonotype has more than one count but fewer than ten. This chain connects TRBV4-2 to TRBJ2-1; perhaps TRBD1 as D (5 bases). The V gene lost 0 bases and the J gene lost 10 bases, with 13 bases spanning the gap. The germline CDR1 and CDR2 sequences are LGHNA and YNFKEQ. The CDR3 loop spans 14 amino acids. The CDR3 sequence: CASSQDQGIGEQFF. In DNA form, the CDR3 reads TGTGCCAGCAGCCAAGATCAGGGTATCGGAGAGCAGTTCTTC.

This clonotype was seen repeatedly, ten times or more. This chain joins TRBV28 and TRBJ2-7; 11 bases are a match to TRBD2. The CDR3 contains 15 residues. Unmatched junction bases numbered 7, after V lost 5 bases and J lost 4 bases. Germline lookup yields CDR1 MDHEN and CDR2 SYDVKM. As DNA, the CDR3 is TGTGCCAGCAGTGTCTCGACTAGCGGGACTTACGAGCAGTACTTC. Translated, it gives CASSVSTSGTYEQYF.

This clonotype was seen ten or more times. This chain's CDR3 is CASRGQAQSPLHF. The CDR3 bases are TGTGCCAGCAGGGGACAGGCACAATCACCCCTCCACTTT. The V and J genes are TRBV6-1 and TRBJ1-6, with TRBD1 identical over 8 bases. The length of the CDR3 is 13 residues. Germline CDR1 MNHNS, CDR2 SASEGT. The junction had 5 bases not matched to a gene; V was cut back by 6 bases and J by 10 bases.

The gene calls are TRBV4-3 and TRBJ2-1; no clear D gene. This CDR3 comprises 13 residues. In germline, CDR1 is LGHNA, CDR2 YSLEER. Trimming removed 3 bases from V and 5 bases from J, with 8 bases in between. CDR3 DNA: TGCGCCAGCAGCCAGTACCAGGACAATGAGCAGTTCTTC. As protein: CASSQYQDNEQFF.